The entry below gives a single T cell receptor (beta chain) sequence along with its context. This specimen comes from a study of blood T cell repertoires in COVID-19. For the study at large: COVID-19 samples collected from the United States, Italy and Spain covered acute and convalescent phases. The analysed material was cDNA or gDNA that came from T cells, B-cell-depleted T cells, or PBMCs.

Original processing notes: Reference gene primer amplification gave nucleated cell count estimates. The method was immunoSEQ multiplex PCR; TCRdb's version includes in-frame clones alone and lacks a portion of them. V and J calls and clone size are those listed in that table; D and trimming were worked out from the DNA. Here the sample spans just under 100,000 clones, about 82% being singletons. V gave up 4 bases and J gave up 8 bases, with 17 bases separating them. Germline-derived CDR1 and CDR2 are SGHVS and FQNEAQ. There are 15 residues in the CDR3. The sequence was collected from a woman aged 60-70 years in a cohort sampled during active or convalescent COVID-19. Sequences were obtained from peripheral blood. The V call is TRBV7-8, the J call TRBJ1-4; the D gene is possibly TRBD1 (5 bases). As DNA, the CDR3 is TGTGCCAGCAGCTCACGACAGAAGCGGGGGGAAAAACTGTTTTTT. This codes for CASSSRQKRGEKLFF.